A single sample is the source of the 20 T cell receptor beta chains below, sequenced in a study of T cell changes during pregnancy in multiple sclerosis (dated by TCRdb to between 2018 and 2021). The library relied on the immunoSEQ multiplex PCR assay. TCRdb mirrors the immuneACCESS table, restricted to in-frame sequences. Some clones are absent from its copies; in checked studies, under half trace to an unresolved V gene, and the reason for the others is unknown. The table for this sample lists under 40,000 clones; around nine tenths of them were counted only once. Jointly, the top ten make up over 5% of the sample. Here the sequenced sample was peripheral blood, taken in the third trimester of pregnancy. The receptors derive from a female donor in good health, enrolled as a control in a pregnancy study.

This chain uses TRBV7-2 with TRBJ1-1, with D possibly TRBD1 on 6 matching bases. V dropped 3 bases and J dropped 1 base, with 6 bases sitting between them. The germline V gene encodes CDR1 SGHTA and CDR2 FQGNSA. The CDR3 loop spans 13 amino acids. CDR3 nucleotides: TGTGCCAGCAGCTTGGGACAGAACACTGAAGCTTTCTTT. Its protein product is CASSLGQNTEAFF.

The chain combines TRBV15 with TRBJ2-7, with 11 positions matching TRBD1. The V segment lost 3 bases and the J segment 0 bases; nucleotides outside the gene matches: 4. CDR3 size: 16 residues. CDR1 is LNHNV, CDR2 YYDKDF, per germline (reference sequence). DNA of the CDR3: TGTGCCACCAGCAGGGACAGGGGGCTAAGCTCCTACGAGCAGTACTTC. It yields the protein CATSRDRGLSSYEQYF.

J is TRBJ2-1 and V is TRBV5-1; 10 bases agree with TRBD2. Germline CDR1 SGHRS, CDR2 YFSETQ. V lost 2 bases and J lost 14; bases outside the gene matches: 7. The CDR3 is 13 residues long. The CDR3 DNA is TGCGCCAGCAGCTTAAAAGCGGGAGGGTTAGAGTTCTTC. Translation: CASSLKAGGLEFF.

As DNA, the CDR3 is TGTGCCATCAGTGACAGGGCCCTCTACGACGAGCAGTACTTC. Translated, it gives CAISDRALYDEQYF. The genes are TRBV10-3 and TRBJ2-7; D perhaps matches TRBD1 (5 bases). The CDR3 consists of 14 residues. The germline V gene encodes CDR1 ENHRY and CDR2 SYGVKD. Trimming took off 3 bases at V and 5 bases at J, with 14 bases between the two ends.

The V gene is TRBV7-2, the J gene TRBJ1-1, with D perhaps TRBD1 (6 bases). CDR1 and CDR2 (germline): SGHTA, FQGNSA. The V and J ends lost 5 bases and 3 bases respectively, with 13 bases between them. This CDR3 has 14 residues. CDR3 bases: TGTGCCAGCAGCCAACAGGGACGGGACACTGAAGCTTTCTTT. It codes for CASSQQGRDTEAFF.

The V gene is TRBV6-4, the J gene TRBJ1-1; 8 positions agree with TRBD1. Germline CDR1 is MRHNA and CDR2 is SNTAGT. The CDR3 has 14 residues. Trimming took 0 bases from V and 11 from J; bases not matched to a gene: 8. The CDR3 region is CASSDSSQGAPAFF. Written as DNA, the CDR3 is TGTGCCAGCAGTGACTCGAGCCAGGGGGCGCCGGCTTTCTTT.

The rearrangement joins TRBV9 to TRBJ2-2; 10 positions agree with TRBD1. This CDR3 region has 18 residues. With V trimmed by 4 bases and J by 2 bases, 11 bases remained unmatched. Germline loops: CDR1 SGDLS, CDR2 YYNGEE. Here the CDR3 reads CASSPRTGGGFNTGELFF. CDR3 coding DNA: TGTGCCAGCAGCCCCCGGACAGGGGGAGGGTTTAACACCGGGGAGCTGTTTTTT.

The rearrangement uses TRBV5-1 and TRBJ1-1, with 7 nucleotides matching TRBD1. Germline trimming cut 6 bases from V and 4 bases from J; bases unmatched to any gene: 6. Germline assignment: CDR1 SGHRS and CDR2 YFSETQ. CDR3 length: 13 residues. The CDR3 coding sequence is TGCGCCAGCACCCTAGACAGGGCCACTGAAGCTTTCTTT. Its translation: CASTLDRATEAFF.

This chain links TRBV6-5 with TRBJ1-3; a weak D match, TRBD1 (5 bases). The CDR3 runs to 13 residues. V gave up 4 bases and J gave up 3 bases, with 7 bases separating them. The V gene's germline CDR1 is MNHEY and CDR2 SVGAGI. The CDR3 nucleotides read TGTGCCAGCAGTTGGGGGGGTGGAAACACCATATATTTT. Translation gives CASSWGGGNTIYF.

This clone was detected a few times. The CDR3 DNA follows: TGTGCCAGCAGCTTAGACCTCGGGACAACCACTGAAGCTTTCTTT. Its translation is CASSLDLGTTTEAFF. This chain uses TRBV7-9 with TRBJ1-1, with TRBD1 as a possible D gene (6 bases). V lost 1 base and J lost 4, with 13 bases in between. This CDR3 is 15 amino acids long. Germline V gives CDR1 SEHNR, CDR2 FQNEAQ (reference sequence).

The chain recombines TRBV5-1 with TRBJ2-3; D remains unclear. V was shortened by 4 bases and J by 0 bases, with 9 bases between the two germline ends. The CDR3 has 14 amino acids. CDR1 and CDR2 from the germline V gene are SGHRS and YFSETQ. The DNA for the CDR3 is TGCGCCAGCAGCAAGAGGTTAAGCACAGATACGCAGTATTTT. It yields the protein CASSKRLSTDTQYF. Complete variable domain (other parts from reference TRBV5-1 and TRBJ2-3): KAGVTQTPRYLIKTRGQQVTLSCSPISGHRSVSWYQQTPGQGLQFLFEYFSETQRNKGNFPGRFSGRQFSNSRSEMNVSTLELGDSALYLCASSKRLSTDTQYFGPGTRLTVL.

This clone was seen only once. The chain has TRBV6-1 and TRBJ2-1, with 7 bases aligning to TRBD1. Germline V gene lookup returns CDR1 MNHNS and CDR2 SASEGT. With 0 bases clipped from V and 2 bases from J, the junction kept 7 bases outside the gene matches. The CDR3 has 17 amino acids. DNA of the CDR3: TGTGCCAGCAGTGAAGCGACCAACAGGGGCCCCTACAATGAGCAGTTCTTC. Amino acid sequence: CASSEATNRGPYNEQFF.

The count of this clone is one. This rearrangement joins TRBV27 to TRBJ2-2; 8 nucleotides line up with TRBD1. J was trimmed by 4 bases and V by 6 bases; bases with no gene match: 7. The CDR3 is made up of 15 amino acids. The germline gives CDR1 MNHEY, CDR2 SMNVEV (reference sequence). The CDR3 bases are TGTGCCAGCAGCTTCGGACAGGGTGGCACCGGGGAGCTGTTTTTT. It encodes CASSFGQGGTGELFF.

By proportion, this clone is medium-sized. CDR3 nucleotides: TGCAGTGCTAGAGATAACTACGAGCAGTACTTC. Encoded protein: CSARDNYEQYF. This rearrangement joins TRBV20-1 to TRBJ2-7; D not resolved. This CDR3 contains 11 residues. Germline V gene data show CDR1 as DFQATT and CDR2 as SNEGSKA (reference sequence). V was pared by 0 bases and J by 3 bases, with 3 bases between.

The rearrangement uses TRBV6-5 and TRBJ2-2, with a possible D match to TRBD2 (6 bases). The CDR3 loop spans 15 amino acids. Deletions cut 4 bases from V and 1 base from J, with 10 bases between. Germline CDR1 is MNHEY and CDR2 is SVGAGI. The CDR3 spells CASSSGVQNTGELFF. The CDR3 DNA is TGTGCCAGCAGTTCGGGGGTTCAGAACACCGGGGAGCTGTTTTTT.

The chain recombines TRBV5-6 with TRBJ2-2; D not certain. Germline V gives CDR1 SGHDT, CDR2 YYEEEE. The CDR3 is 15 residues long. V was clipped by 4 bases and J by 1 base, with 11 bases between them. This CDR3 is CASSALLMNTGELFF. DNA for the CDR3: TGTGCCAGCAGCGCGCTCCTAATGAACACCGGGGAGCTGTTTTTT.

The J gene is TRBJ1-1, the V gene TRBV28, with D perhaps matching TRBD1 (5 bases). Germline V gives CDR1 MDHEN, CDR2 SYDVKM. The CDR3 has 13 residues. Deletions cut 5 bases from V and 6 bases from J, with 13 bases between. CDR3 coding DNA: TGTGCCAGCAGTCCCCCAGGGTGGGCTGAAGCTTTCTTT. It yields the protein CASSPPGWAEAFF.

The chain carries TRBV5-4 and TRBJ2-1; D uncertain. Germline values: CDR1 SGHNT, CDR2 YYREEE (reference sequence). The germline V and J ends were trimmed by 2 bases and 8 bases, with 5 bases remaining between them. There are 11 residues in the CDR3. The chain's CDR3 is CASSLEDEQFF. The CDR3, as DNA: TGTGCCAGCAGCTTAGAGGATGAGCAGTTCTTC. The full variable domain, in which reference TRBV5-4 and TRBJ2-1 provide the parts outside the CDR3, is ETGVTQSPTHLIKTRGQQVTLRCSSQSGHNTVSWYQQALGQGPQFIFQYYREEENGRGNFPPRFSGLQFPNYSSELNVNALELDDSALYLCASSLEDEQFFGPGTRLTVL.

The CDR3 DNA is TGCGCCAGCAGCCGATGGGGGGGAGAGGGGGAGACCCAGTACTTC. This translates into CASSRWGGEGETQYF. V usage is TRBV5-1 and J usage is TRBJ2-5; 7 bases align to TRBD2. The CDR3 is made up of 15 amino acids. Germline CDR1 SGHRS, CDR2 YFSETQ. V gave up 4 bases and J gave up 5 bases; unmatched junction bases: 11.

This chain joins TRBV16 and TRBJ1-1; 9 bases are shared with TRBD1. Germline V lookup: CDR1 KGHSY, CDR2 FQNENV. This CDR3 has 17 residues. V shed 4 bases and J 0 bases; nucleotides not matched to a gene: 9. The CDR3 nucleotides read TGTGCCAGCAGCCTACTCCCACAGGGGGCCCTGAACACTGAAGCTTTCTTT. Translation gives CASSLLPQGALNTEAFF.